This entry describes one TCR beta chain. Its antigen is still unknown. No much larger clone is present one base from it, and per-base qualities are unavailable. This sample was included in a study of blood T cell repertoires in COVID-19 (dated by TCRdb to 2020 to 2022). General notes on the study: Collaborator samples came from the United States, Italy and Spain and covered acute and convalescent phases of COVID-19. The prospective study material was composed of cDNA or gDNA derived from T cells, B-cell-depleted T cells, or PBMCs. The dataset comprised deeply sampled blood TCRbeta repertoires from subjects exposed to, actively infected with, or recovered from COVID-19. The repertoires were released in a freely available public database meant as a resource for research on the immune response to SARS-CoV-2. The samples were drawn from the first 160 participants of the ongoing ImmuneRACE study and from some 1,300 subjects provided by 6 global collaborators. A de-identified subject ID, COVID-19 status, age in years and sex were almost always included in the sample metadata. Where available, HLA class I and class II types were taken from metadata supplied by the sample provider and were not determined by assay-based typing.

What the work shows at the level of the full study, not this receptor alone: The amount of clinical and demographic metadata varied by source and participant and was provided uncurated.

Participants in the prospective study were enrolled through a virtual design, were aged about 18 to 100 years, and lived in roughly 26 United States geographic areas. In the prospective study, participants were assigned to cohorts based on the clinical history participants reported in a screening survey and a study questionnaire. Recovered participants in ImmuneRACE Cohort 3 were defined as having two consecutive negative NP/OP PCR tests, clearance from a healthcare professional, or resolution of symptoms. In the prospective study, whole blood, serum and a nasopharyngeal or oropharyngeal swab were collected from each participant by mobile phlebotomists. Over a roughly two-month period, participants in the prospective study had the option of providing additional blood draws and questionnaires. Before DNA extraction, prospective study blood samples were shipped either frozen or at room temperature.

TCRbeta CDR3 regions were amplified from genomic DNA using the immunoSEQ Assay, a bias-controlled multiplex PCR. On the study's bioinformatics: Within the assay, amplification of reference gene primers was used to estimate how many nucleated cells each sample contained. To quantify the absolute abundance of each unique TCRbeta CDR3 rearrangement, sequence reads were collapsed and filtered. For each sample, productive Simpson clonality was calculated as the square root of Simpson's diversity index across productive rearrangements. TCRdb obtained this table from immuneACCESS and retained in-frame rearrangements with V and J assigned. These tables miss some clones; where compared with another copy, unresolved V genes account for less than half of the shortfall, and the remainder is unexplained. Clone size and V and J calls were adopted from that table, with D and trimming inferred from the DNA. Across this sample there are some 460,000 clones, with roughly 87% seen only once. The ten largest clones take up roughly 0.7% of the sample.

V was cut back by 2 bases and J by 2 bases, leaving a gap of 15 bases between them. Sequences LNHDA (CDR1) and SQIVND (CDR2) are obtained from the germline V gene (reference sequence). Taken from cysteine to phenylalanine, the CDR3 has 17 residues. Kept here is only the CDR3 DNA, which spans 51 bases and is read in frame from base 1. Source material: PBMCs or T cells enriched from blood (not recorded which). The sequence is built from TRBV19 and TRBJ2-2, with no D gene named confidently. The sequence was obtained from a woman aged 18-29 years who had recovered from COVID-19. In nucleotides, the sequence is TGTGCCAGTAGTATAAACTCCATTCTCACTAACACCGGGGAGCTGTTTTTT. Its product reads: CASSINSILTNTGELFF.